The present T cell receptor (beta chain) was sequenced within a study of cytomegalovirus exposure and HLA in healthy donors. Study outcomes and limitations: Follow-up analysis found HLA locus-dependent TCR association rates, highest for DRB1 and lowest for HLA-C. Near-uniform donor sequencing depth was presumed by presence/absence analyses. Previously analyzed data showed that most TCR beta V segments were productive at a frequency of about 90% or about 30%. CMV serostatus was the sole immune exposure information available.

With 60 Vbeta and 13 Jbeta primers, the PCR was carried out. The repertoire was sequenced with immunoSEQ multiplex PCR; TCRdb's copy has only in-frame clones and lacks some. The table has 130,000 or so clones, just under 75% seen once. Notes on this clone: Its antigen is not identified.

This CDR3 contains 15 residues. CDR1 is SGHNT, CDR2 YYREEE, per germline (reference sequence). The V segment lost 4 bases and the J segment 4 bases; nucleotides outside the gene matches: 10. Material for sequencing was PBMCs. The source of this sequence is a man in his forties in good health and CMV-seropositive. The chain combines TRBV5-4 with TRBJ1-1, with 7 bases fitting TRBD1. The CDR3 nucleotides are TGTGCCAGCAGCACACGACAGGGTTTGGGCACTGAAGCTTTCTTT. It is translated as CASSTRQGLGTEAFF.